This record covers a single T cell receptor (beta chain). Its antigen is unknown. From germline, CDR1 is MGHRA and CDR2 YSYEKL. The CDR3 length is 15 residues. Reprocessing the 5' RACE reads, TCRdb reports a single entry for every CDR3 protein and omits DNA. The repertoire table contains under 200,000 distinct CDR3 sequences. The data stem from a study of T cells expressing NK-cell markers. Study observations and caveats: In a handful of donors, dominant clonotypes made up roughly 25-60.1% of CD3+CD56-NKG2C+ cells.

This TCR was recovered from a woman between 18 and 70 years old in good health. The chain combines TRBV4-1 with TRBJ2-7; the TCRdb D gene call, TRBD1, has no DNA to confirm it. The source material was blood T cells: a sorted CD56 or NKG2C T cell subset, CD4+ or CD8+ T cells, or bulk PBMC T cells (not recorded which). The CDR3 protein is CASSQYSGPIYEQYF.